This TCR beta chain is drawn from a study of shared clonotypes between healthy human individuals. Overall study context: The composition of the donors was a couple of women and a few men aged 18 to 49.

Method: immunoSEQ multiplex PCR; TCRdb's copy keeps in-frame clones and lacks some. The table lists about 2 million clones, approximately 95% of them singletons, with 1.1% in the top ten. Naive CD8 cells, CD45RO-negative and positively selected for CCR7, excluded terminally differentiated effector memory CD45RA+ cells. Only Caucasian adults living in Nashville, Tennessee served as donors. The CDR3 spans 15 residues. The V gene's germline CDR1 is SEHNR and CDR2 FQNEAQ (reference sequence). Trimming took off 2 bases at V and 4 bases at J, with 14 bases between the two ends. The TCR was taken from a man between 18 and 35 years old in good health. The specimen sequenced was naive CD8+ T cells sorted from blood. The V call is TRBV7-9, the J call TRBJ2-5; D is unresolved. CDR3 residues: CASSLSVGTPETQYF. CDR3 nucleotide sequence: TGTGCCAGCAGCTTATCCGTGGGTACCCCAGAGACCCAGTACTTC. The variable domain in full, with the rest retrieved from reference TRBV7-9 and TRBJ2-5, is DTGVSQNPRHKITKRGQNVTFRCDPISEHNRLYWYRQTLGQGPEFLTYFQNEAQLEKSRLLSDRFSAERPKGSFSTLEIQRTEQGDSAMYLCASSLSVGTPETQYFGPGTRLLVL.